The clone carrying this TCR beta chain was counted once. As yet, its antigen is unknown. This entry is derived from a study of cytomegalovirus exposure and HLA in healthy donors. J lost 0 bases, V lost 3 bases, and 5 bases had no gene match. The CDR3 totals 16 residues. Germline V gene lookup returns CDR1 SGHNT and CDR2 YENEEA. Regarding the study as a whole: Reports state that TCR beta sequences accurately predicted most subjects' HLA-A and HLA-B alleles.

In the PCR, 60 Vbeta and 13 Jbeta primers were used. Using immunoSEQ multiplex PCR, the repertoire was profiled, and TCRdb retains in-frame clones only, with some absent. This table holds approximately 88,000 clones, over 70% found once. This chain uses TRBV11-3 with TRBJ2-1, with 7 bases identical to TRBD2. The receptor was derived from a man between 18 and 29 years old in good health and CMV-seropositive. Sequenced: PBMCs. The CDR3 loop reads CASSFGRTSSYNEQFF. For the CDR3, the DNA is TGTGCCAGCAGCTTCGGCCGGACTAGCTCCTACAATGAGCAGTTCTTC. Variable domain in full (rest from reference TRBV11-3 and TRBJ2-1): EAGVVQSPRYKIIEKKQPVAFWCNPISGHNTLYWYLQNLGQGPELLIRYENEEAVDDSQLPKDRFSAERLKGVDSTLKIQPAELGDSAVYLCASSFGRTSSYNEQFFGPGTRLTVL.